A selection of T cell receptor beta chains follows, all from one sample in a study of T-cell reconstitution after alpha-beta-depleted transplantation in children. TCRdb analysed the PCR reads with MiXCR anew, one entry per CDR3 protein. Of under 350,000 distinct CDR3 sequences listed, more than 8% are singletons. This material consisted of PBMCs from the stem cell graft donor, taken from the stem cell graft. The receptors shown here come from a human donor who donated a stem cell graft to a child with SCID. CDR3s include the opening cysteine and the closing phenylalanine or tryptophan. The D gene is left open where the match is weak. Part of the rows lack a size; the others show once, few, many or a class for expanded clones.

abundance: many; v_gene: TRBV28; j_gene: TRBJ2-3; d_gene: -; CDR3aa: CASSQGSTDTQYF; CDR3nt: TGTGCCAGCAGCCAGGGGAGCACAGATACGCAGTATTTT
abundance: many; v_gene: TRBV27; j_gene: TRBJ2-4; d_gene: -; CDR3aa: CASRTTGNIQYF; CDR3nt: TGTGCCAGCAGGACAACAGGGAACATTCAGTACTTC
abundance: -; v_gene: TRBV10-1; j_gene: TRBJ2-1; d_gene: -; CDR3aa: CASSEVGRGEQFF; CDR3nt: TGCGCCAGCAGTGAGGTCGGAAGGGGTGAGCAGTTCTTC
abundance: -; v_gene: TRBV7-3; j_gene: TRBJ2-3; d_gene: TRBD2; CDR3aa: CASSSIASGGARDTQYF; CDR3nt: TGTGCCAGCAGCTCGATCGCTAGCGGGGGGGCTAGAGATACGCAGTATTTT
abundance: few; v_gene: TRBV12-3/TRBV12-4; j_gene: TRBJ2-2; d_gene: -; CDR3aa: CASRQSTNTGELFF; CDR3nt: TGTGCCAGCAGACAGTCAACGAACACCGGGGAGCTGTTTTTT
abundance: -; v_gene: TRBV5-1; j_gene: TRBJ1-6; d_gene: -; CDR3aa: CASSLKGLGYNSPLHF; CDR3nt: TGCGCCAGCAGCTTGAAGGGTTTAGGCTATAATTCACCCCTCCACTTT
abundance: once; v_gene: TRBV2; j_gene: TRBJ2-3; d_gene: TRBD2; CDR3aa: CASTMAGGTTDTQYF; CDR3nt: TGTGCCAGCACAATGGCGGGGGGGACCACAGATACGCAGTATTTT
abundance: few; v_gene: TRBV4-2; j_gene: TRBJ2-2; d_gene: TRBD2; CDR3aa: CASSQNPLAGGPSRSGELFF; CDR3nt: TGTGCCAGCAGCCAAAACCCATTAGCGGGGGGGCCGAGTCGGAGCGGGGAGCTGTTTTTT
abundance: few; v_gene: TRBV12-3/TRBV12-4; j_gene: TRBJ1-1; d_gene: -; CDR3aa: CASSFGHPNTEAFF; CDR3nt: TGTGCCAGCAGTTTTGGACACCCGAACACTGAAGCTTTCTTT
abundance: -; v_gene: TRBV6-2/TRBV6-3; j_gene: TRBJ2-3; d_gene: TRBD2; CDR3aa: CASSYHLERGGRDTQYF; CDR3nt: TGTGCCAGCAGTTACCACCTGGAGCGGGGGGGCCGAGATACGCAGTATTTT
abundance: -; v_gene: TRBV3-1; j_gene: TRBJ2-3; d_gene: TRBD1; CDR3aa: CATSQQGAGTDTQYF; CDR3nt: TGTGCCACCTCCCAACAGGGGGCGGGGACAGATACGCAGTATTTT
abundance: few; v_gene: TRBV5-5; j_gene: TRBJ2-7; d_gene: -; CDR3aa: CASSQQPGFDYEQYF; CDR3nt: TGTGCCAGCAGCCAGCAACCAGGGTTCGACTACGAGCAGTACTTC
abundance: few; v_gene: TRBV20-1; j_gene: TRBJ1-5; d_gene: TRBD1; CDR3aa: CSARTGGNSNQPQHF; CDR3nt: TGCAGTGCTAGGACAGGGGGAAATAGCAATCAGCCCCAGCATTTT
abundance: few; v_gene: TRBV4-1; j_gene: TRBJ1-1; d_gene: -; CDR3aa: CASSPREGMNTEAFF; CDR3nt: TGCGCCAGCAGCCCTAGAGAAGGAATGAACACTGAAGCTTTCTTT
abundance: -; v_gene: TRBV12-3/TRBV12-4; j_gene: TRBJ2-7; d_gene: -; CDR3aa: CASRFLGAHEQYF; CDR3nt: TGTGCCAGCCGTTTCCTAGGGGCCCACGAGCAGTACTTC
abundance: -; v_gene: TRBV27; j_gene: TRBJ2-4; d_gene: -; CDR3aa: CASSFGGTPNIQYF; CDR3nt: TGTGCCAGCAGTTTTGGGGGGACGCCAAACATTCAGTACTTC
abundance: few; v_gene: TRBV2; j_gene: TRBJ2-7; d_gene: TRBD2; CDR3aa: CASSVAERGDEQYF; CDR3nt: TGTGCCAGCAGTGTCGCCGAGCGGGGGGACGAGCAGTACTTC
abundance: -; v_gene: TRBV9; j_gene: TRBJ2-1; d_gene: TRBD2; CDR3aa: CASSVGWLAGAEQFF; CDR3nt: TGTGCCAGCAGCGTTGGATGGCTAGCGGGTGCTGAGCAGTTCTTC
abundance: -; v_gene: TRBV7-9; j_gene: TRBJ1-6; d_gene: -; CDR3aa: CASSQQGYNSPLHF; CDR3nt: TGTGCCAGCAGCCAACAGGGATACAATTCACCCCTCCACTTT
abundance: -; v_gene: TRBV7-7; j_gene: TRBJ1-3; d_gene: -; CDR3aa: CASSPRGNGNTIYF; CDR3nt: TGTGCTAGCAGCCCACGGGGGAACGGAAACACCATATATTTT
abundance: few; v_gene: TRBV6-5; j_gene: TRBJ2-3; d_gene: -; CDR3aa: CASSSVLSGPDTDTQYF; CDR3nt: TGTGCCAGCAGTTCGGTCCTCAGCGGGCCGGACACAGATACGCAGTATTTT
abundance: many; v_gene: TRBV9; j_gene: TRBJ1-1; d_gene: -; CDR3aa: CASSVEWLNTEAFF; CDR3nt: TGTGCCAGCAGCGTAGAGTGGCTTAACACTGAAGCTTTCTTT
abundance: few; v_gene: TRBV5-1; j_gene: TRBJ1-2; d_gene: -; CDR3aa: CASSFRRDIGYGYTF; CDR3nt: TGCGCCAGCAGCTTCCGCCGGGACATCGGCTATGGCTACACCTTC
abundance: -; v_gene: TRBV9; j_gene: TRBJ2-1; d_gene: TRBD2; CDR3aa: CASSVSSGGGRNEQFF; CDR3nt: TGTGCCAGCAGCGTCTCAAGCGGGGGGGGACGGAATGAGCAGTTCTTC
abundance: few; v_gene: TRBV15; j_gene: TRBJ1-1; d_gene: -; CDR3aa: CATSRTGNTEAFF; CDR3nt: TGTGCCACCAGCAGGACAGGGAACACTGAAGCTTTCTTT
abundance: few; v_gene: TRBV5-1; j_gene: TRBJ1-1; d_gene: TRBD1; CDR3aa: CASSSGQGAKNTEAFF; CDR3nt: TGCGCCAGCAGCTCGGGACAGGGTGCCAAGAACACTGAAGCTTTCTTT
abundance: few; v_gene: TRBV7-9; j_gene: TRBJ2-1; d_gene: -; CDR3aa: CASSFLGNTNNEQFF; CDR3nt: TGTGCCAGCAGCTTTCTGGGAAATACTAACAATGAGCAGTTCTTC
abundance: -; v_gene: TRBV5-1; j_gene: TRBJ2-1; d_gene: -; CDR3aa: CASSLVIAPSSYNEQFF; CDR3nt: TGCGCCAGCAGCTTGGTGATAGCCCCCTCCTCCTACAATGAGCAGTTCTTC
abundance: many; v_gene: TRBV5-5; j_gene: TRBJ2-5; d_gene: TRBD2; CDR3aa: CASSFSGVETQYF; CDR3nt: TGTGCCAGCAGCTTTAGCGGGGTAGAGACCCAGTACTTC
abundance: -; v_gene: TRBV20-1; j_gene: TRBJ2-2; d_gene: TRBD1; CDR3aa: CSAWDRETGELFF; CDR3nt: TGCAGTGCTTGGGACAGGGAAACCGGGGAGCTGTTTTTT
abundance: -; v_gene: TRBV5-1; j_gene: TRBJ1-5; d_gene: TRBD1; CDR3aa: CASSLDRGSNQPQHF; CDR3nt: TGCGCCAGCAGCTTGGACAGGGGTAGCAATCAGCCCCAGCATTTT
abundance: few; v_gene: TRBV20-1; j_gene: TRBJ2-2; d_gene: -; CDR3aa: CSAPPEGAKTGELFF; CDR3nt: TGCAGTGCTCCGCCGGAGGGGGCGAAGACCGGGGAGCTGTTTTTT
abundance: many; v_gene: TRBV5-1; j_gene: TRBJ2-7; d_gene: TRBD1; CDR3aa: CASSKGLDRDYEQYF; CDR3nt: TGCGCCAGCAGCAAGGGGCTGGACAGGGACTACGAGCAGTACTTC
abundance: few; v_gene: TRBV12-3/TRBV12-4; j_gene: TRBJ2-2; d_gene: TRBD2; CDR3aa: CAFSLSASGGRNTGELFF; CDR3nt: TGTGCCTTCAGTTTATCGGCTAGCGGGGGCCGAAACACCGGGGAGCTGTTTTTT
abundance: -; v_gene: TRBV18; j_gene: TRBJ1-3; d_gene: TRBD1; CDR3aa: CASSPQGVSGNTIYF; CDR3nt: TGTGCCAGCTCACCCCAGGGGGTCTCTGGAAACACCATATATTTT
abundance: few; v_gene: TRBV29-1; j_gene: TRBJ2-2; d_gene: TRBD2; CDR3aa: CSVDPGGANTGELFF; CDR3nt: TGCAGCGTTGACCCGGGGGGGGCGAACACCGGGGAGCTGTTTTTT
abundance: -; v_gene: TRBV7-9; j_gene: TRBJ2-1; d_gene: -; CDR3aa: CASTRGRDEQFF; CDR3nt: TGTGCCAGTACCAGGGGTAGGGATGAGCAGTTCTTC
abundance: -; v_gene: TRBV12-3/TRBV12-4; j_gene: TRBJ2-5; d_gene: TRBD2; CDR3aa: CASTILGGGSETQYF; CDR3nt: TGTGCCAGCACCATCCTCGGCGGGGGATCAGAGACCCAGTACTTC
abundance: many; v_gene: TRBV5-6; j_gene: TRBJ1-5; d_gene: TRBD1; CDR3aa: CASSPGQQNQPQHF; CDR3nt: TGTGCCAGCAGCCCGGGACAGCAAAATCAGCCCCAGCATTTT
abundance: many; v_gene: TRBV25-1; j_gene: TRBJ2-5; d_gene: -; CDR3aa: CASSDYLSNQETQYF; CDR3nt: TGTGCCAGCAGTGATTACTTGAGCAACCAAGAGACCCAGTACTTC
abundance: few; v_gene: TRBV20-1; j_gene: TRBJ2-3; d_gene: -; CDR3aa: CSAKDLVGTDTQYF; CDR3nt: TGCAGTGCTAAGGACTTGGTGGGCACAGATACGCAGTATTTT
abundance: few; v_gene: TRBV5-1; j_gene: TRBJ2-3; d_gene: TRBD2; CDR3aa: CASSLAISGTSIYTQYF; CDR3nt: TGCGCCAGCAGCTTGGCAATCTCCGGGACTAGTATTTATACGCAGTATTTT
abundance: many; v_gene: TRBV5-6; j_gene: TRBJ1-2; d_gene: TRBD1; CDR3aa: CASSRWTGGYGYTF; CDR3nt: TGTGCCAGCAGCCGCTGGACAGGGGGCTATGGCTACACCTTC
abundance: -; v_gene: TRBV20-1; j_gene: TRBJ2-5; d_gene: TRBD1; CDR3aa: CSARAGTGAETQYF; CDR3nt: TGCAGTGCTAGGGCCGGGACAGGGGCAGAGACCCAGTACTTC
abundance: -; v_gene: TRBV20-1; j_gene: TRBJ1-1; d_gene: -; CDR3aa: CSAIKPRGWTEAFF; CDR3nt: TGCAGTGCTATCAAACCGAGGGGATGGACTGAAGCTTTCTTT
abundance: many; v_gene: TRBV5-1; j_gene: TRBJ2-1; d_gene: -; CDR3aa: CASSLGDNEQFF; CDR3nt: TGCGCCAGCAGCTTAGGGGACAATGAGCAGTTCTTC
abundance: many; v_gene: TRBV5-1; j_gene: TRBJ1-4; d_gene: -; CDR3aa: CASSLEGATNEKLFF; CDR3nt: TGCGCCAGCAGCTTGGAGGGTGCAACTAATGAAAAACTGTTTTTT
abundance: few; v_gene: TRBV12-3/TRBV12-4; j_gene: TRBJ1-1; d_gene: -; CDR3aa: CASGRERPNTEAFF; CDR3nt: TGTGCCAGCGGACGCGAACGACCGAACACTGAAGCTTTCTTT
abundance: few; v_gene: TRBV12-5; j_gene: TRBJ2-1; d_gene: TRBD2; CDR3aa: CASGLVGLAGGYEQFF; CDR3nt: TGTGCTAGTGGTTTGGTCGGACTAGCGGGGGGCTATGAGCAGTTCTTC
abundance: many; v_gene: TRBV24-1; j_gene: TRBJ2-5; d_gene: -; CDR3aa: CATSDFPWETQYF; CDR3nt: TGTGCCACCAGTGATTTTCCATGGGAGACCCAGTACTTC
abundance: -; v_gene: TRBV20-1; j_gene: TRBJ2-7; d_gene: -; CDR3aa: CSADTRDEQYF; CDR3nt: TGCAGTGCGGATACTAGGGACGAGCAGTACTTC
abundance: -; v_gene: TRBV12-3/TRBV12-4; j_gene: TRBJ2-7; d_gene: -; CDR3aa: CASRRRAHEQYF; CDR3nt: TGTGCCAGCAGACGCAGGGCCCACGAGCAGTACTTC